This TCR beta chain emerged from a study of T cells after yellow fever vaccination (dated by TCRdb to the late 2010s). Concerning the study at large: The SMART-Seq v4 Ultra Low Input RNA kit was used to prepare libraries from fractions with low cell numbers. The cohort comprised two healthy male donors, one aged 18 to 29 and one aged 30 to 40 years. Blood was collected at multiple timepoints before and after primary and secondary immunization, and bulk PBMC replicates and cell subsets were isolated. To track T-cell clones before and after primary and booster YFV17D yellow fever vaccination, bulk TCR alpha and beta repertoires were sequenced longitudinally.

Remarks on this clonotype: The specificity of this receptor is unknown. No per-base quality is available; no much larger clone lies one base away.

TCR cDNA was made using 5'RACE template switching, a step that added a universal primer site and unique molecular identifiers. cDNA synthesis was primed from both the TCR alpha and TCR beta constant segments. Library amplification used two PCR steps, and the second PCR step added sample barcodes and sequencing adapters. Sequencing of libraries was done on Illumina HiSeq 2500 (2x100 bp) or NovaSeq (2x150 bp). In the original analysis: Demultiplexing of reads and collapsing into UMI consensus sequences were performed with MIGEC, and V(D)J alignment was carried out with MiXCR. Using edgeR on replicate PBMC samples, clonotypes were called vaccine-responding if FDR was below 0.01 and the log2 fold change was above 5 up to day 15. Bulk clonotypes were assigned CD4 or CD8 identity according to which sequenced CD4 or CD8 repertoire held them at higher abundance. TCRdb trimmed the raw reads at Q25, called clones with MiXCR and kept productive beta chains. CDR3 protein sequences are deduplicated, and each keeps its most common genes and DNA. The V and J calls and clone size are TCRdb's, not the authors'. The sample table contains 450,000 to 550,000 distinct CDR3 sequences; only one count was recorded for around a fifth of them. Of the sample, about 17% is held by the ten largest clones.

What this sample's treatment or condition label stands for: live attenuated yellow fever vaccine strain. At each blood-draw timepoint, two biological replicates of bulk PBMCs were collected. PBMCs were isolated from peripheral blood using a standard Ficoll-Paque protocol. TriZol was used to extract RNA from bulk PBMCs, CD4 and CD8 fractions, and dextramer-positive and dextramer-negative fractions. Overall study results and their limits: FACS-sorted repertoires could contain abundant contaminating clonotypes from the bulk population, so computational filtering was required. A small share of clonotypes occurred in both CD4 and CD8 compartments, likely arising from convergent recombination. After the booster, most of the clones that had expanded following primary vaccination were detected again (just under 97% of CD4 and around 90% of CD8), which suggests that memory was broadly maintained. The secondary T-cell response was found to be weaker but faster than the primary response, with a peak reached on day 5 rather than on day 15. The study included only two donors, which limits how far the findings can be generalized.

This TCR came from a man in his late teens or twenties who received the YFV17D yellow fever vaccine. Source: PBMCs, taken around 3 weeks after the first yellow fever vaccination.

The DNA reads TGTGCCAGCAGCTTGTCCGGTCCCACAGATACGCAGTATTTT. Its coded protein is CASSLSGPTDTQYF. Recombination connected TRBV7-2 to TRBJ2-3; the D gene is unclear. CDR1 SGHTA and CDR2 FQGNSA were looked up in the germline V gene. Between the V and J ends, shortened by 3 bases and 2 bases respectively, the junction contains 9 bases. The CDR3 sequence holds 14 residues, the cysteine and phenylalanine included. Of the read, only the CDR3 DNA is kept; its 42 bases are in frame from base 1.